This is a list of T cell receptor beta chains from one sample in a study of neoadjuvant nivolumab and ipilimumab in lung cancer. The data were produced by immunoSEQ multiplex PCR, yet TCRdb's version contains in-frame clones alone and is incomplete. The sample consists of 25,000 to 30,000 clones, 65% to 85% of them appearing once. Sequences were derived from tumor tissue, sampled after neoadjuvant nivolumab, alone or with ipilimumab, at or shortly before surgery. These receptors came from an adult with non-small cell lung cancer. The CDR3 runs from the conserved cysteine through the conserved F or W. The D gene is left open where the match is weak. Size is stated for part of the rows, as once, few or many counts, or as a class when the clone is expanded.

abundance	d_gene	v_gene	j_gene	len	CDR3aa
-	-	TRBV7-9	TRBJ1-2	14	CASSLALGNYGYTF
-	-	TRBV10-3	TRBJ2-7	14	CAIREDAQGYEQYF
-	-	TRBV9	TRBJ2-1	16	CASSVESGTLYNEQFF
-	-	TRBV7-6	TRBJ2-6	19	CASSQVVKGLGYGANVLTF
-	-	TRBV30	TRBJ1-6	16	CAWSVGLSGANSPLHF
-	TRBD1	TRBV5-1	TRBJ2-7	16	CASSPTLWTGGGIEYF
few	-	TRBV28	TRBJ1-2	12	CASRGDNYGYTF
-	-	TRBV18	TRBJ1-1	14	CASSPSGGRTEAFF
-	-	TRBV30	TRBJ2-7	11	CAWSWGSEQYF
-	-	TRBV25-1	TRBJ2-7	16	CASSEYETGRSYEQYF
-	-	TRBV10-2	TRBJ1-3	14	CASSGGSSGNTIYF
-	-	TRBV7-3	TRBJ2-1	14	CASSPLRASNEQFF
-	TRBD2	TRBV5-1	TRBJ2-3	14	CASGTSVPADTQYF
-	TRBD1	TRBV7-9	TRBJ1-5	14	CASSSQGDNQPQHF
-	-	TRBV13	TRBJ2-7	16	CASSLRRGIEAYEQYF
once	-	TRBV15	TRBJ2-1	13	CATSRDRGNEQFF
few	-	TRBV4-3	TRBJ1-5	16	CASSQDWGGAGQPQHF
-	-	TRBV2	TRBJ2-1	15	CASCVAESSYNEQFF
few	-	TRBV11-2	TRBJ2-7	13	CASSLDRMDEQYF
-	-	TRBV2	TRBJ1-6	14	CASSDRQTNSPLHF
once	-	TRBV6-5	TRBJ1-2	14	CASSLQGGGDGYTF
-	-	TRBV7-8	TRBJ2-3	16	CASSPGGLDQTDTQYF
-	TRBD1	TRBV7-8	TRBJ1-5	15	CASSLGTATNQPQHF
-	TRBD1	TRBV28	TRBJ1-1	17	CASSFVPSDAGGTEAFF
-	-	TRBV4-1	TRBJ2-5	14	CASSQVPSQETQYF
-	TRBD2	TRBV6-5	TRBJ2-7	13	CASRNPGGSEQYF
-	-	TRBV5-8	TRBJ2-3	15	CASSLRTFGTDTQYF
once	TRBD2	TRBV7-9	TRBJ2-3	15	CASRPSGGPLDTQYF
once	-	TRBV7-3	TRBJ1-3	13	CASSAGWGNTIYF
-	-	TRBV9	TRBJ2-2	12	CASSPHTGELFF
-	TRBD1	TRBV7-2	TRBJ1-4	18	CASSAVGQGARANEKLFF
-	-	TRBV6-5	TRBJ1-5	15	CASSPDRNSNQPQHF
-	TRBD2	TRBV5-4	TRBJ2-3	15	CASSLTSGSPDTQYF
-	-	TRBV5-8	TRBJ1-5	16	CASSEPKGYSNQPQHF
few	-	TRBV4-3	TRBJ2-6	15	CASRAGTTGANVLTF
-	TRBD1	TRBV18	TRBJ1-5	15	CASSIRGQKDQPQHF
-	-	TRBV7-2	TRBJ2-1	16	CASSQGGARSYNEQFF
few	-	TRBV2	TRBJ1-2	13	CASSPDTGFGYTF
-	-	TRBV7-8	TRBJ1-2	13	CASSLASGSGYTF
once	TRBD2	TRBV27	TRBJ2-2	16	CASRSPGLAGIGELFF
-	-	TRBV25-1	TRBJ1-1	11	CASSRYTEAFF
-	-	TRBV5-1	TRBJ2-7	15	CASSFGSSHSYEQYF
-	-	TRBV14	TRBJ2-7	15	CASSPRDGPYYEQYF
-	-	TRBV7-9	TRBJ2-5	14	CASTSSMGRETQYF
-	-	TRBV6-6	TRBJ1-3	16	CASRPPYADSGNTIYF
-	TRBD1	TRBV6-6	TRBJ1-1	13	CASTYGDRIEAFF
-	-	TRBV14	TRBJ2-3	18	CASSQVGRASGRLNTQYF
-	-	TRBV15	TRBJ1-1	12	CATSRASGEAFF
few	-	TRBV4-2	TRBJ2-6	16	CASSQRQSPGANVLTF
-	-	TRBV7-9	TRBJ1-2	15	CASSLGGAASGGYTF
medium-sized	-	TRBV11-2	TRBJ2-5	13	CASSDVPQETQYF
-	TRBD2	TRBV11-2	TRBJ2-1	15	CASSTASGGYNEQFF